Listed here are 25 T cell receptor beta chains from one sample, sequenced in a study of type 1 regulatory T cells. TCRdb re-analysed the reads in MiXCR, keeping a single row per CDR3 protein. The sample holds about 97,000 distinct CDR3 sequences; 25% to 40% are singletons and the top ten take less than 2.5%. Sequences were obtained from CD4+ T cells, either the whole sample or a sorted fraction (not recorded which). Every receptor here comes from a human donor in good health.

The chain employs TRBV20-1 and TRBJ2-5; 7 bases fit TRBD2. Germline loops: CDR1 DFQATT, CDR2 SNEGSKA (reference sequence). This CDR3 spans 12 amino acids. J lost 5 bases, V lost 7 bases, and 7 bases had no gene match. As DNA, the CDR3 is TGCAGTGTGGGCGGGGGACGGGAGACCCAGTACTTC. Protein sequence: CSVGGGRETQYF.

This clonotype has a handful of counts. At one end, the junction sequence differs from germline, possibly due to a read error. The CDR3 bases are TGTGCCAGTAGCCACCTAACAGTTGCAGAGACCCAGTACTTC. Amino acids: CASSHLTVAETQYF. The V call is TRBV3-1, the J call TRBJ2-5; D remains ambiguous. CDR3 length: 14 residues. The germline V gene encodes CDR1 LGHDT and CDR2 YNNKEL (reference sequence).

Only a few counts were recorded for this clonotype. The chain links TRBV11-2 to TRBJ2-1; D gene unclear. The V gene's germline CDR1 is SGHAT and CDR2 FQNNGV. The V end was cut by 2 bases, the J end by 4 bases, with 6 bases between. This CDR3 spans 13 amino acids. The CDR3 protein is CASSLTSYNEQFF. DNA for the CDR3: TGTGCCAGCAGCTTAACATCTTACAATGAGCAGTTCTTC.

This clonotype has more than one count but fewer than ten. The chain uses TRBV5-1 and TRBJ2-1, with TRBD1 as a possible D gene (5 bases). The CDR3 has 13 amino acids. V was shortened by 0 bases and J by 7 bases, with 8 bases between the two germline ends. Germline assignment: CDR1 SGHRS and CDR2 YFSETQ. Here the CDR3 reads CASSLGRANEQFF. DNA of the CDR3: TGCGCCAGCAGCTTGGGCAGGGCTAATGAGCAGTTCTTC.

CDR3 DNA: TGTGCCAGCCAAGTACCAGGGGGGGCCTACAATGAGCAGTTCTTC. It translates to CASQVPGGAYNEQFF. The chain has TRBV19 and TRBJ2-1; TRBD1 or TRBD2 may be the D gene (7 bases each). V lost 9 bases and J lost 2, with 17 bases in between. The CDR3 loop spans 15 amino acids. Germline V gene lookup returns CDR1 LNHDA and CDR2 SQIVND (reference sequence). The whole variable domain, filled in from reference TRBV19 and TRBJ2-1, reads DGGITQSPKYLFRKEGQNVTLSCEQNLNHDAMYWYRQDPGQGLRLIYYSQIVNDFQKGDIAEGYSVSREKKESFPLTVTSAQKNPTAFYLCASQVPGGAYNEQFFGPGTRLTVL.

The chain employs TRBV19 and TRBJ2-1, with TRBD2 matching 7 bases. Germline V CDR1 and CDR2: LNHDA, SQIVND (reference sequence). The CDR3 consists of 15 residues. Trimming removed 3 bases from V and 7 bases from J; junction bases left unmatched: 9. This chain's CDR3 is CASSIGDYPGNEQFF. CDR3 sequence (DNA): TGTGCCAGTAGTATTGGGGACTATCCCGGGAATGAGCAGTTCTTC.

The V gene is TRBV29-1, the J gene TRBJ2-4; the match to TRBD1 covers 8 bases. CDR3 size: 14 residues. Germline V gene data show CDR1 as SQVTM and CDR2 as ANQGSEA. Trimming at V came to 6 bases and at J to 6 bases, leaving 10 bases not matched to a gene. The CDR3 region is CSVVDRVFGNIQYF. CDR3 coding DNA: TGCAGCGTCGTGGACAGGGTGTTTGGAAACATTCAGTACTTC. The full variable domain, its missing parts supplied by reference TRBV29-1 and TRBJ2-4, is SAVISQKPSRDICQRGTSLTIQCQVDSQVTMMFWYRQQPGQSLTLIATANQGSEATYESGFVIDKFPISRPNLTFSTLTVSNMSPEDSSIYLCSVVDRVFGNIQYFGAGTRLSVL.

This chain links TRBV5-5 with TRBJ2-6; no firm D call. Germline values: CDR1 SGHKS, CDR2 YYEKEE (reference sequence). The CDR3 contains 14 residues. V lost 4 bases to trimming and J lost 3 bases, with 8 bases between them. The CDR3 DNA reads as TGTGCCAGCAGCCTGATGGTTGGGGCCAACGTCCTGACTTTC. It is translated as CASSLMVGANVLTF.

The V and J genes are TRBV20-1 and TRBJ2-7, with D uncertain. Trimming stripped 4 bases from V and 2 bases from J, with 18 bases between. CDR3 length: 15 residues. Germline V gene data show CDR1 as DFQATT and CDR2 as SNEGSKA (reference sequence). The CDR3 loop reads CSATLRGFRAYEQYF. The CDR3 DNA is TGCAGTGCTACGCTACGCGGCTTTAGGGCCTACGAGCAGTACTTC.

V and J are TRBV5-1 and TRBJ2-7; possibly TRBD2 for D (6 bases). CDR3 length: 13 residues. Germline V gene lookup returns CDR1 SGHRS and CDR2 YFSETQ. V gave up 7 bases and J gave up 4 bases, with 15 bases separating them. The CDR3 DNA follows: TGCGCCAGCTCCGGGGGAGTGGGGTACGAGCAGTACTTC. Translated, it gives CASSGGVGYEQYF.

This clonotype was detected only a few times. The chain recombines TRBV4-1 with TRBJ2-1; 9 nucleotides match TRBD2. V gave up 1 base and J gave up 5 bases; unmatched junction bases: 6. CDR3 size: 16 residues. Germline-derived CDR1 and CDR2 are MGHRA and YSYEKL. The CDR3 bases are TGCGCCAGCAGCCAAGTAGCGGGAGACATTGACAATGAGCAGTTCTTC. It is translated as CASSQVAGDIDNEQFF.

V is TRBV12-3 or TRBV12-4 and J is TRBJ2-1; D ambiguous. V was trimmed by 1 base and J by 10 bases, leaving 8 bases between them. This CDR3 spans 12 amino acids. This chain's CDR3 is CASSLGGLEQFF. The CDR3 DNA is TGTGCCAGCAGTTTAGGCGGTCTCGAGCAGTTCTTC.

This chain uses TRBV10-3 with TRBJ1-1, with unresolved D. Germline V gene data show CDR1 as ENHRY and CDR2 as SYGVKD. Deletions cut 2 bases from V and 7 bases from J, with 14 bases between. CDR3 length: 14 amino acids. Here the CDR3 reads CAISEMDVVGEAFF. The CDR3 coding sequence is TGTGCCATCAGTGAGATGGACGTTGTGGGTGAAGCTTTCTTT.

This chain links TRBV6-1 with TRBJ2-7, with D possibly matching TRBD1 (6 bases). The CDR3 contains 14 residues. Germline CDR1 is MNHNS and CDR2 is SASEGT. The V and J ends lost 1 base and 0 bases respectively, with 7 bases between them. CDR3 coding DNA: TGTGCCAGCAGTGAAGTAGGGGGCTCCTACGAGCAGTACTTC. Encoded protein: CASSEVGGSYEQYF.

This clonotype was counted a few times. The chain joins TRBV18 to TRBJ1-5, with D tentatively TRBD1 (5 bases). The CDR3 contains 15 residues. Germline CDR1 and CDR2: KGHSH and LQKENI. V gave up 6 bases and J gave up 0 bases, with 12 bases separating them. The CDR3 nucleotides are TGTGCCAGCTCCGCGGGGCATAATAGCAATCAGCCCCAGCATTTT. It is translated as CASSAGHNSNQPQHF.

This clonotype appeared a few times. The CDR3: CASPSPGGTQYF. DNA of the CDR3: TGTGCCAGTCCTAGCCCGGGTGGAACGCAGTATTTT. This sequence joins TRBV19 and TRBJ2-3; D is possibly TRBD2 (5 bases). The CDR3 totals 12 residues. V dropped 8 bases and J dropped 9 bases, with 15 bases sitting between them. Germline V gives CDR1 LNHDA, CDR2 SQIVND (reference sequence).

The chain's CDR3 is CASSDRAGRANEQFF. The CDR3 nucleotides are TGTGCCAGCAGTGATAGGGCAGGAAGGGCCAATGAGCAGTTCTTC. The chain has TRBV6-1 and TRBJ2-1; D is unresolved. CDR1 and CDR2 (germline): MNHNS, SASEGT. V lost 3 bases and J 6 bases, leaving 15 bases between the germline ends. The CDR3 loop spans 15 amino acids.

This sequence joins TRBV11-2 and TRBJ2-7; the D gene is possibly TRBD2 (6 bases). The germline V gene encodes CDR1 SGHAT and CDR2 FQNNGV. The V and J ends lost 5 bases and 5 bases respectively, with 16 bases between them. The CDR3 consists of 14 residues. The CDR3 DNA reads TGTGCCAGCAGCCGTCCCTGGCGGGGCGACGAGCAGTACTTC. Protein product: CASSRPWRGDEQYF. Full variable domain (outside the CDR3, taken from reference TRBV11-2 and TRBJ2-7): EAGVAQSPRYKIIEKRQSVAFWCNPISGHATLYWYQQILGQGPKLLIQFQNNGVVDDSQLPKDRFSAERLKGVDSTLKIQPAKLEDSAVYLCASSRPWRGDEQYFGPGTRLTVT.

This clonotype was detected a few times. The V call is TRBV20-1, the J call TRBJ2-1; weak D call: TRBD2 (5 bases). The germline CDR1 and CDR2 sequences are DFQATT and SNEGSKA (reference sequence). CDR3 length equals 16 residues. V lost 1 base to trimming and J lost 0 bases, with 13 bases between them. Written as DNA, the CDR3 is TGCAGTGCTAGAGCCCCACTAGGGAACTCCTACAATGAGCAGTTCTTC. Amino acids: CSARAPLGNSYNEQFF.

The CDR3 reads CASSQDRGPGPYGYTF. CDR3 bases: TGTGCCAGCAGCCAAGACAGAGGACCAGGGCCCTATGGCTACACCTTC. The chain couples TRBV14 to TRBJ1-2, with D possibly being TRBD1 (5 bases). Deletions cut 0 bases from V and 4 bases from J, with 15 bases between. The CDR3 consists of 16 residues. CDR1 and CDR2 from the germline V gene are SGHDN and FVKESK.

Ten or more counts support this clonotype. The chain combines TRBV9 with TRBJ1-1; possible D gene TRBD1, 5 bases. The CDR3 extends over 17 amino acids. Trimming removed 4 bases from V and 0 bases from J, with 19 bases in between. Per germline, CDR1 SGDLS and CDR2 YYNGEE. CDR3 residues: CASSSKPTDKMNTEAFF. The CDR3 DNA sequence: TGTGCCAGCAGCTCCAAACCGACAGACAAAATGAACACTGAAGCTTTCTTT. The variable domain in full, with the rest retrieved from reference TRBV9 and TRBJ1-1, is DSGVTQTPKHLITATGQRVTLRCSPRSGDLSVYWYQQSLDQGLQFLIQYYNGEERAKGNILERFSAQQFPDLHSELNLSSLELGDSALYFCASSSKPTDKMNTEAFFGQGTRLTVV.

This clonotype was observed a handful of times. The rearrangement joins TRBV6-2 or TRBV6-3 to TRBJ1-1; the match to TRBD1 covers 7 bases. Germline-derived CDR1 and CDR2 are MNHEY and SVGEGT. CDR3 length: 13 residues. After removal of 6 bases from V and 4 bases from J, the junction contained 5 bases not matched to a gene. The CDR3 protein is CASRQDRSTEAFF. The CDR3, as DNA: TGTGCCAGCAGACAGGACAGGTCCACTGAAGCTTTCTTT.

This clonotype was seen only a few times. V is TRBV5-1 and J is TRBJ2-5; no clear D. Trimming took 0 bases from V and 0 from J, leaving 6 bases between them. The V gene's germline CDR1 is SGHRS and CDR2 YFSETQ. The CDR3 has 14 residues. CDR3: CASSLEQHQETQYF. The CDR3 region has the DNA TGCGCCAGCAGCTTGGAGCAGCACCAAGAGACCCAGTACTTC.

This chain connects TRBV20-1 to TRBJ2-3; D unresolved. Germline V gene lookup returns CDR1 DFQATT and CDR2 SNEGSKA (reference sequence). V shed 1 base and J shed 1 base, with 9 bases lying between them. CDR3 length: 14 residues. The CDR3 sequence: CSARVDSRTDTQYF. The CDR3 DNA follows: TGCAGTGCTAGAGTAGACTCCCGCACAGATACGCAGTATTTT.

The CDR3 nucleotides read TGCGCCAGCAGCTTTCAGGGGGCGAGGTACAATGAGCAGTTCTTC. Its protein is CASSFQGARYNEQFF. V gene TRBV5-1 combines with J gene TRBJ2-1, with 8 positions matching TRBD1. The trim removed 2 bases at V and 4 bases at J, leaving 5 bases unmatched. Germline CDR1 is SGHRS and CDR2 is YFSETQ. CDR3 length: 15 residues.